Listed here are 17 T cell receptor beta chains from one sample, sequenced in a study of control samples from healthy donors and cancer patients. The assay was immunoSEQ multiplex PCR, and TCRdb's table has in-frame clones only and misses some. Seen here are around 68,000 clones, over 80% observed once, and the top ten hold around 16%. Sequencing used blood. These receptors all come from a man aged 55 to 69 in good health.

With regard to this clone: The sample carries other DNA sequences with the same CDR3. The chain is built from TRBV12-3 or TRBV12-4 and TRBJ1-2; TRBD1 matches 8 bases. The CDR3 covers 13 residues. Trimming cost V 4 bases and J 6 bases; bases outside gene matches: 4. The chain's CDR3 is CASSSTGGDGYTF. The CDR3 DNA sequence: TGTGCCAGCAGTTCAACAGGGGGGGATGGCTACACCTTC.

This chain uses TRBV10-3 with TRBJ2-7; unclear D gene. Trimming took 2 bases from V and 3 from J, leaving 8 bases between them. Germline CDR1 and CDR2: ENHRY and SYGVKD. The CDR3 runs to 13 residues. In nucleotides, the CDR3 is TGTGCCATCAGTGAGAGGTTGGGCTACGAGCAGTACTTC. Its translation is CAISERLGYEQYF.

V usage is TRBV19 and J usage is TRBJ2-1; a possible D gene is TRBD1 (6 bases). Germline V gene lookup returns CDR1 LNHDA and CDR2 SQIVND (reference sequence). This CDR3 is built from 15 residues. V lost 4 bases and J 5 bases, leaving 15 bases between the germline ends. For the CDR3, the DNA is TGTGCCAGTAGTAGAGGAGGACAGAGCCACAATGAGCAGTTCTTC. Protein product: CASSRGGQSHNEQFF.

This sequence joins TRBV19 and TRBJ2-1; D may be TRBD1 (6 bases). Germline CDR1 is LNHDA and CDR2 is SQIVND (reference sequence). CDR3 length: 16 amino acids. Trimming removed 3 bases from V and 3 bases from J, with 15 bases in between. The CDR3 sequence: CASSIYGTQYYNEQFF. The CDR3, as DNA: TGTGCCAGTAGTATTTATGGGACACAGTACTACAATGAGCAGTTCTTC.

This chain joins TRBV21-1 and TRBJ2-6; the D call TRBD2 from the table was never checked on the DNA. TRBV21-1 is recorded as a pseudogene. CDR3 size: 20 residues. Here the CDR3 reads CASSKEQTSGSLSGANVLTF. The CDR3 DNA follows: TGTGCCAGCAGCAAAGAGCAGACTAGCGGGTCCCTCTCTGGGGCCAACGTCCTGACTTTC.

This clone was observed at least ten times. The chain joins TRBV5-4 to TRBJ1-1; weak D call: TRBD1 (5 bases). The length of the CDR3 is 15 residues. CDR1 SGHNT and CDR2 YYREEE come from the germline V gene (reference sequence). V lost 6 bases to trimming and J lost 1 base, with 16 bases between them. The CDR3 reads CASTLGPRGNTEAFF. CDR3 DNA sequence: TGTGCCAGCACCCTGGGGCCTAGGGGGAACACTGAAGCTTTCTTT.

This clone was seen just once. The genes are TRBV28 and TRBJ1-2; TRBD1 might be the D (6 bases). V was pared by 5 bases and J by 4 bases, with 17 bases between. The CDR3 consists of 15 residues. Germline V gene lookup returns CDR1 MDHEN and CDR2 SYDVKM. The CDR3 DNA is TGTGCCAGCAGTGAAAAAGGGGGGGGCAGCTATGGCTACACCTTC. It is translated as CASSEKGGGSYGYTF.

J is TRBJ2-2 and V is TRBV9; the match to TRBD2 covers 15 bases. V dropped 4 bases and J dropped 1; count of bases not matched to a gene: 8. This CDR3 is 19 amino acids long. Germline assignment: CDR1 SGDLS and CDR2 YYNGEE. The CDR3, as DNA: TGTGCCAGCAGCCCCCGGACTAGCGGGAGGGCCGTGAACACCGGGGAGCTGTTTTTT. The encoded protein is CASSPRTSGRAVNTGELFF.

The rearrangement uses TRBV27 and TRBJ2-7, with 9 bases matching TRBD1. The CDR3 loop spans 16 amino acids. The germline gives CDR1 MNHEY, CDR2 SMNVEV (reference sequence). V dropped 6 bases and J dropped 1; count of bases not matched to a gene: 10. Here the CDR3 DNA reads TGTGCCAGCAGAGAGCTAGGGACAGGGAGGTCCTACGAGCAGTACTTC. Protein: CASRELGTGRSYEQYF.

This clone was found a few times. The chain uses TRBV18 and TRBJ2-3; 13 positions agree with TRBD2. The trim removed 3 bases at V and 8 bases at J, leaving 11 bases unmatched. Looked up from germline, CDR1 is KGHSH and CDR2 is LQKENI. The CDR3 loop spans 17 amino acids. Here the CDR3 reads CASSPGTSGTPGGTQYF. In nucleotides, the CDR3 is TGTGCCAGCTCACCTGGGACTAGCGGGACACCCGGGGGTACGCAGTATTTT.

This chain links TRBV30 with TRBJ1-2, with TRBD1 matching 7 bases. This CDR3 spans 14 amino acids. Germline V gene sequence: CDR1 GTSNPN, CDR2 SVGIG (reference sequence). Losses at the gene ends were 2 bases for V and 5 bases for J; bases not matched to a gene: 8. CDR3 sequence reads: CAWSTGQRTYGYTF. The CDR3 DNA reads TGTGCCTGGAGTACGGGACAGAGGACATATGGCTACACCTTC.

This clone was picked up a small number of times. The same CDR3 can be traced to other DNA sequences in this sample. The chain joins TRBV2 to TRBJ2-7; 8 bases line up with TRBD2. The length of the CDR3 is 17 residues. CDR1 and CDR2 (germline): SNHLY, FYNNEI. Trimming at V came to 0 bases and at J to 0 bases, leaving 7 bases not matched to a gene. CDR3 nucleotides: TGTGCCAGCAGTGAAGCCGGGGGGGGTTCTAGCTCCTACGAGCAGTACTTC. Translating gives CASSEAGGGSSSYEQYF.

This clone has only a few counts. V is TRBV20-1 and J is TRBJ1-2, with D possibly being TRBD1 (5 bases). The germline gives CDR1 DFQATT, CDR2 SNEGSKA (reference sequence). Trimming stripped 1 base from V and 5 bases from J, with 5 bases between. The CDR3 has 11 residues. As DNA, the CDR3 is TGCAGTGCTAGAGGGGGGTATGGCTACACCTTC. Translated: CSARGGYGYTF.

This chain uses TRBV28 with TRBJ2-1; TRBD2 matches at 9 bases. V shed 6 bases, J shed 5 bases, and the junction held 11 bases outside the gene matches. CDR3 length: 16 amino acids. Germline assignment: CDR1 MDHEN and CDR2 SYDVKM. This chain's CDR3 is CASSLIPGLANNEQFF. CDR3 coding DNA: TGTGCCAGCAGCCTAATACCGGGACTAGCCAACAATGAGCAGTTCTTC.

The rearrangement links TRBV2 to TRBJ2-2, with TRBD1 matching 9 bases. V was clipped by 6 bases and J by 6 bases; unmatched bases: 5. The germline V gene encodes CDR1 SNHLY and CDR2 FYNNEI. The CDR3 totals 14 residues. The DNA of the CDR3 is TGTGCCAGCAGAGCACAGGGGGCATCCGGGGAGCTGTTTTTT. Protein: CASRAQGASGELFF.

The rearrangement joins TRBV7-9 to TRBJ2-2; TRBD2 aligns across 7 bases. Germline CDR1 is SEHNR and CDR2 is FQNEAQ (reference sequence). This CDR3 comprises 15 residues. Unmatched junction bases numbered 9, after V lost 5 bases and J lost 6 bases. The CDR3 reads CASSLGLAASGELFF. The DNA for the CDR3 is TGTGCCAGCAGCCTCGGGCTAGCGGCCTCCGGGGAGCTGTTTTTT.

V is TRBV7-3 and J is TRBJ2-7, with TRBD1 matching 8 bases. Germline assignment: CDR1 SGHTA and CDR2 FQGTGA. This CDR3 spans 13 amino acids. With V trimmed by 5 bases and J by 13 bases, 13 bases remained unmatched. The CDR3 region is CASSPDRDHEKYF. The CDR3 DNA reads as TGTGCCAGCAGCCCGGACAGGGACCACGAGAAATACTTC.